What follows are 3 T cell receptor beta chains derived from one specimen sequenced in a study of T cell repertoires in cytomegalovirus infection. The antigens for these receptors are not known. TCRdb reprocessed the reads with MiXCR, giving one entry per CDR3 protein. Found here are over 250,000 distinct CDR3 sequences, roughly 21% of them singletons; the top ten hold approximately 19%. The sequencing here drew on cultured PBMCs, taken from culture after CMV antigen stimulation. These receptors all stem from a human donor in good health (CMV status not recorded). Some clones in this sample may be carry-over from other donors' samples.

The chain employs TRBV5-6 and TRBJ2-1; possible D gene TRBD1, 6 bases. The germline V gene has CDR1 SGHDT and CDR2 YYEEEE. The CDR3 contains 15 residues. V lost 0 bases, J lost 8 bases, and 15 bases lay in between. In DNA form, the CDR3 reads TGTGCCAGCAGCTTGGGTGGGACACCAAGGGATGAGCAGTTCTTC. It encodes CASSLGGTPRDEQFF.

The chain has TRBV7-3 and TRBJ2-1; 8 bases line up with TRBD2. V lost 0 bases to trimming and J lost 6 bases; unmatched junction nucleotides: 10. Germline V gene lookup returns CDR1 SGHTA and CDR2 FQGTGA. The CDR3 has 17 amino acids. CDR3 DNA: TGTGCCAGCAGCTTAACGGGTGGGAGCGGGAGACCCAATGAGCAGTTCTTC. Its translation is CASSLTGGSGRPNEQFF. The variable domain in full, with the rest retrieved from reference TRBV7-3 and TRBJ2-1, is GAGVSQTPSNKVTEKGKYVELRCDPISGHTALYWYRQSLGQGPEFLIYFQGTGAADDSGLPNDRFFAVRPEGSVSTLKIQRTERGDSAVYLCASSLTGGSGRPNEQFFGPGTRLTVL.

There are many counts of this clonotype. The chain combines TRBV4-2 with TRBJ2-5; 8 positions match TRBD2. There are 16 residues in the CDR3. Germline CDR1 reads LGHNA; CDR2 reads YNFKEQ. Trimming removed 8 bases from V and 4 bases from J; junction bases left unmatched: 15. CDR3 DNA: TGTGCCAGCTCCCCCTCGCCAGCGGGAGTTCTAGAGACCCAGTACTTC. The encoded protein is CASSPSPAGVLETQYF.